This T cell receptor beta chain emerged from a study of blood T cell repertoires in COVID-19. Study background: Some COVID-19 samples were acute and others convalescent; all came from the United States, Italy and Spain.

Original processing notes: The authors estimated nucleated cell counts from reference gene primer amplification. Sequenced by immunoSEQ multiplex PCR; TCRdb stores in-frame clones only, minus some. V and J calls and clone size are given by that table; D and trimming were obtained from the DNA. The sample consists of approximately 150,000 clones, around 83% of them appearing once. Losses at the gene ends were 6 bases for V and 5 bases for J; bases not matched to a gene: 16. The CDR3 contains 18 residues. The germline V gene encodes CDR1 MDHEN and CDR2 SYDVKM. The chain uses TRBV28 and TRBJ2-2, with TRBD2 matching over 9 bases. Input material: PBMCs or T cells enriched from blood (not recorded which). The receptor comes from a man aged 50 to 60 who had recovered from COVID-19. CDR3 sequence: CASSFALIAGERTGELFF. In nucleotides, the CDR3 is TGTGCCAGCAGCTTTGCCCTCATAGCGGGGGAGCGTACCGGGGAGCTGTTTTTT.